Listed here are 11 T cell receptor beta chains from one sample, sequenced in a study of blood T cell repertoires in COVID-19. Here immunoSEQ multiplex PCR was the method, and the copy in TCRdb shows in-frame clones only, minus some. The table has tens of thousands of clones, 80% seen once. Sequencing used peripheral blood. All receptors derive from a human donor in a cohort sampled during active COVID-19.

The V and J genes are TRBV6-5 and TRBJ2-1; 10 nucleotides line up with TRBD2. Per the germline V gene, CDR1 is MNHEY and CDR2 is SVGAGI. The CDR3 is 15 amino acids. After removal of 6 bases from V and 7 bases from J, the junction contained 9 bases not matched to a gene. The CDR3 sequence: CASSKAGGLVNEQFF. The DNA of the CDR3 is TGTGCCAGCAGCAAAGCGGGGGGGCTAGTAAATGAGCAGTTCTTC.

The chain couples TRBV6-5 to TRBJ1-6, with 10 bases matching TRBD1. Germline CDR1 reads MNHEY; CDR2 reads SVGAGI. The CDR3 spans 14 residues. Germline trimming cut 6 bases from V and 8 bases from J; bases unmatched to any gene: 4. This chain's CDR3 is CASSSGTGDSPLHF. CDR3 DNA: TGTGCCAGCAGCTCCGGGACAGGGGATTCACCCCTCCACTTT.

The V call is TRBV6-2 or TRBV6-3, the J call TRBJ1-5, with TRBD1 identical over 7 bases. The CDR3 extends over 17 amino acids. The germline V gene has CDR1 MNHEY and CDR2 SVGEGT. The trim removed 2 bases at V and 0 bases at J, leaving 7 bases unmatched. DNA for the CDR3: TGTGCCAGCAGTTACCCAACGACAGGGTCTAGCAATCAGCCCCAGCATTTT. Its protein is CASSYPTTGSSNQPQHF.

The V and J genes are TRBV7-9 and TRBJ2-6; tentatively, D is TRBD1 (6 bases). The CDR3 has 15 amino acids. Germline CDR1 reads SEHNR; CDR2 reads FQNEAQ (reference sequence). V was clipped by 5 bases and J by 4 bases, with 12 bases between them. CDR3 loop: CASSTGFSGANVLTF. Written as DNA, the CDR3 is TGTGCCAGCAGCACAGGGTTTTCCGGGGCCAACGTCCTGACTTTC.

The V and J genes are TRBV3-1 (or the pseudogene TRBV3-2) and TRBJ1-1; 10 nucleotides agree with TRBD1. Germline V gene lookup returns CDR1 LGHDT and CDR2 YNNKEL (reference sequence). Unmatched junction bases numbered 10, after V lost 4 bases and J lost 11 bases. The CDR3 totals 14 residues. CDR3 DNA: TGTGCCAGCAGCCCCCGGGACAGGGGTATTAGTGCTTTCTTT. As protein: CASSPRDRGISAFF.

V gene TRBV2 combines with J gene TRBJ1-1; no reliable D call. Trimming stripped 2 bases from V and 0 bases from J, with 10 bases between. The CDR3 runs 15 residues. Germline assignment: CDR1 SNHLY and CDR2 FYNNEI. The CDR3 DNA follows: TGTGCCAGCAGTGAACAGCCAGGAATGAACACTGAAGCTTTCTTT. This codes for CASSEQPGMNTEAFF.

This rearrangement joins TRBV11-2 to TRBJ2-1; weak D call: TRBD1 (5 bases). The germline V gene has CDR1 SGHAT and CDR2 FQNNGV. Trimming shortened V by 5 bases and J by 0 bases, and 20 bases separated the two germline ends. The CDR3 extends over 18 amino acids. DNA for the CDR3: TGTGCCAGCAGCCAGGGCACGCAGTCCGTTATCTCCTACAATGAGCAGTTCTTC. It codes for CASSQGTQSVISYNEQFF. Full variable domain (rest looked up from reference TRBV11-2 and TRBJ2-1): EAGVAQSPRYKIIEKRQSVAFWCNPISGHATLYWYQQILGQGPKLLIQFQNNGVVDDSQLPKDRFSAERLKGVDSTLKIQPAKLEDSAVYLCASSQGTQSVISYNEQFFGPGTRLTVL.

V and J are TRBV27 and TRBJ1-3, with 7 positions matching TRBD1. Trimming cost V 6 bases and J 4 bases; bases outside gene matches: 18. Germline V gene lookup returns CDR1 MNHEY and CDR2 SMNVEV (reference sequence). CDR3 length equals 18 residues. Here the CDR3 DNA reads TGTGCCAGCAGCCTATCGCACGCGACAGGGCGGAGGGGAAACACCATATATTTT. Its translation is CASSLSHATGRRGNTIYF.

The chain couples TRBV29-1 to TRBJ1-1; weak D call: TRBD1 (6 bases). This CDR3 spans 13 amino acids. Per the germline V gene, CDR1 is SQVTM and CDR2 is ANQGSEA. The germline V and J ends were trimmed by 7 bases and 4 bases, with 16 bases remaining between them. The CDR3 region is CSARGGRGTEAFF. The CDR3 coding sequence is TGCAGCGCAAGGGGGGGTAGGGGCACTGAAGCTTTCTTT.

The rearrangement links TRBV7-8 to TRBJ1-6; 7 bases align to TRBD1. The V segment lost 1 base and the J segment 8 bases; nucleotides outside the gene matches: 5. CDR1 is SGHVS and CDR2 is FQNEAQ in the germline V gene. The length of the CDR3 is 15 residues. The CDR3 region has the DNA TGTGCCAGCAGCTTAGTGACAGGGATGGATTCACCCCTCCACTTT. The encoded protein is CASSLVTGMDSPLHF.

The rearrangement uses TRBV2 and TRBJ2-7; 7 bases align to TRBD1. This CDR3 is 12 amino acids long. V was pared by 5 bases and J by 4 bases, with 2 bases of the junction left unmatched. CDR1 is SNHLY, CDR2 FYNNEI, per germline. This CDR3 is CASSRQGYEQYV. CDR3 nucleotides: TGTGCCAGCAGTAGACAGGGTTACGAGCAGTACGTC.